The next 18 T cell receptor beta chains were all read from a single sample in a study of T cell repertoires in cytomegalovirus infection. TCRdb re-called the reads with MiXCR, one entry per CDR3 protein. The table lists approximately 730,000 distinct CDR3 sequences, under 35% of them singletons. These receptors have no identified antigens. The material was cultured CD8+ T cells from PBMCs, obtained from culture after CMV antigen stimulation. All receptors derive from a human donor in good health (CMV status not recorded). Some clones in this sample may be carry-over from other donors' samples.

CDR3 region: CATRTTANTEAFF. In nucleotides, the CDR3 is TGTGCCACTAGGACAACGGCGAACACTGAAGCTTTCTTT. J is TRBJ1-1 and V is TRBV19; D perhaps matches TRBD1 (5 bases). The CDR3 runs to 13 residues. Trimming stripped 10 bases from V and 1 base from J, with 13 bases between. Germline V gene data show CDR1 as LNHDA and CDR2 as SQIVND (reference sequence). Full variable domain (missing parts from reference TRBV19 and TRBJ1-1): DGGITQSPKYLFRKEGQNVTLSCEQNLNHDAMYWYRQDPGQGLRLIYYSQIVNDFQKGDIAEGYSVSREKKESFPLTVTSAQKNPTAFYLCATRTTANTEAFFGQGTRLTVV.

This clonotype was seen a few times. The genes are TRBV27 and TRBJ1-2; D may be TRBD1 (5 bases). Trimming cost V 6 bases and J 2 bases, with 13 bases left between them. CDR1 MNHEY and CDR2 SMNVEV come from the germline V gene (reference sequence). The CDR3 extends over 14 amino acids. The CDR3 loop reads CASSFREGNYGYTF. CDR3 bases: TGTGCCAGCAGCTTCAGGGAGGGAAACTATGGCTACACCTTC.

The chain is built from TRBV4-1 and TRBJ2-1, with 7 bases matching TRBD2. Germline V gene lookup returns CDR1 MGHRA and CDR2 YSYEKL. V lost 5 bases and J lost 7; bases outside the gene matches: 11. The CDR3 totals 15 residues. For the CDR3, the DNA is TGCGCCAGCAGCTCATTAGGACTAGTGACGAATGAGCAGTTCTTC. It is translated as CASSSLGLVTNEQFF.

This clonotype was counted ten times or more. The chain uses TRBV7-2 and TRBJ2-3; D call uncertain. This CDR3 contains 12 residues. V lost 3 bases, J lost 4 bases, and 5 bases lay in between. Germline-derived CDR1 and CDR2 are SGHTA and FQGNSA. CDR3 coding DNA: TGTGCCAGCAGCTTTGGACCAGATACGCAGTATTTT. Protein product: CASSFGPDTQYF.

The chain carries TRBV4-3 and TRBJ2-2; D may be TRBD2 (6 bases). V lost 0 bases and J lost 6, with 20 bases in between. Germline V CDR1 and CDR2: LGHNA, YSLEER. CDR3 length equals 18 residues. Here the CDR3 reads CASSQDSGRGNKAGELFF. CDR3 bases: TGCGCCAGCAGCCAAGACTCGGGGCGGGGAAACAAGGCCGGGGAGCTGTTTTTT.

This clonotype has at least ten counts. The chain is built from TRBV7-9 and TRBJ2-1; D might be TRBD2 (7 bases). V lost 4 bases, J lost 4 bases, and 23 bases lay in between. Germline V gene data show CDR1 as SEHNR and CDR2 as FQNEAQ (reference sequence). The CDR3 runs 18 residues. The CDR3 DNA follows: TGTGCCAGCAGCTACCCGAAATTCACGGGGGGCCCTTACAATGAGCAGTTCTTC. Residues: CASSYPKFTGGPYNEQFF. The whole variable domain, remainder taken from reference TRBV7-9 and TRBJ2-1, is DTGVSQNPRHKITKRGQNVTFRCDPISEHNRLYWYRQTLGQGPEFLTYFQNEAQLEKSRLLSDRFSAERPKGSFSTLEIQRTEQGDSAMYLCASSYPKFTGGPYNEQFFGPGTRLTVL.

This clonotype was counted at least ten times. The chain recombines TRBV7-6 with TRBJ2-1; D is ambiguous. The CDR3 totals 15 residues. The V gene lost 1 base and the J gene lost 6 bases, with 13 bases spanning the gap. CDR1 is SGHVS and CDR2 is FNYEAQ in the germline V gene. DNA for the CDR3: TGTGCCAGCAGCTTAGATTTAGACTTCTCCAATGAGCAGTTCTTC. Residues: CASSLDLDFSNEQFF.

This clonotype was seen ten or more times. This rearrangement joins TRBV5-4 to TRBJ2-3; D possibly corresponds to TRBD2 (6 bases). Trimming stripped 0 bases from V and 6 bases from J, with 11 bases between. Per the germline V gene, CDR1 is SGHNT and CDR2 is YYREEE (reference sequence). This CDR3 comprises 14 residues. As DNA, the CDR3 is TGTGCCAGCAGCTTGGTGGAGGCGGGGGATACGCAGTATTTT. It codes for CASSLVEAGDTQYF.

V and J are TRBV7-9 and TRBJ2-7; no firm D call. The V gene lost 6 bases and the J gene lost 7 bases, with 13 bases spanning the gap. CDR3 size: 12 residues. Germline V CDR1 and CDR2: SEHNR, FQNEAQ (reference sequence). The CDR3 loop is CASSLGPAEQYV. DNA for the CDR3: TGTGCCAGCAGTCTCGGGCCGGCTGAGCAGTACGTC.

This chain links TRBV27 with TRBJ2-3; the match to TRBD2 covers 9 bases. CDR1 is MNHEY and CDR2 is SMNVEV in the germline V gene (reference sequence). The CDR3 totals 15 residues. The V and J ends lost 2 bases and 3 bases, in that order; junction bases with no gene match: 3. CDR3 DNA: TGTGCCAGCAGTTTAGGGACTAGCAGAACAGATACGCAGTATTTT. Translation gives CASSLGTSRTDTQYF.

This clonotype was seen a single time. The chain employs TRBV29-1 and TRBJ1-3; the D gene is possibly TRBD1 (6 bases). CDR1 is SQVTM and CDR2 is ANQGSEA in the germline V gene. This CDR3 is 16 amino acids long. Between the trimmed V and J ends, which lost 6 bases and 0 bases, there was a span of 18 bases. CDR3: CSVPSRDTSSGNTIYF. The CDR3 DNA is TGCAGCGTCCCATCCCGGGACACGTCCTCTGGAAACACCATATATTTT. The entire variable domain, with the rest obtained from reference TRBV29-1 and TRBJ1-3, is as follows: SAVISQKPSRDICQRGTSLTIQCQVDSQVTMMFWYRQQPGQSLTLIATANQGSEATYESGFVIDKFPISRPNLTFSTLTVSNMSPEDSSIYLCSVPSRDTSSGNTIYFGEGSWLTVV.

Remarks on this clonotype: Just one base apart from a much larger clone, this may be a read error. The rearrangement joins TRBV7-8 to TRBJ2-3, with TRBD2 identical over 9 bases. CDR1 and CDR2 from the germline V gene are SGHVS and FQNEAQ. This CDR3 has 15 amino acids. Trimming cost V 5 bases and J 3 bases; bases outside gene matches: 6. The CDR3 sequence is CASSQIAGETDTQYF. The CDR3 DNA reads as TGTGCCAGCAGCCAAATAGCGGGGGAAACAGATACGCAGTATTTT.

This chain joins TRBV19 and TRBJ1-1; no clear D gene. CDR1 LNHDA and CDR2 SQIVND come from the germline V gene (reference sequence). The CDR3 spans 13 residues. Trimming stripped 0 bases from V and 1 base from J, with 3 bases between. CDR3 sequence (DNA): TGTGCCAGTAGTATAGAGTCGAACACTGAAGCTTTCTTT. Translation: CASSIESNTEAFF. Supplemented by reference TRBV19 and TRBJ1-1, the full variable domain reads DGGITQSPKYLFRKEGQNVTLSCEQNLNHDAMYWYRQDPGQGLRLIYYSQIVNDFQKGDIAEGYSVSREKKESFPLTVTSAQKNPTAFYLCASSIESNTEAFFGQGTRLTVV.

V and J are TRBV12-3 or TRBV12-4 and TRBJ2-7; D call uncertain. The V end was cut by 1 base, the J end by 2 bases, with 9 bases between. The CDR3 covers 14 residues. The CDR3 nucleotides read TGTGCCAGCAGTTTAGAGGGATTGACCTACGAGCAGTACTTC. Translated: CASSLEGLTYEQYF.

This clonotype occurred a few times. The CDR3 nucleotides are TGTGCCAGCAGTCGACCAGGGGGCCTGGATGGCTACACCTTC. Its translation: CASSRPGGLDGYTF. This chain connects TRBV27 to TRBJ1-2; 8 bases fit TRBD1. Germline V gene sequence: CDR1 MNHEY, CDR2 SMNVEV (reference sequence). After removal of 5 bases from V and 6 bases from J, the junction contained 8 bases not matched to a gene. The CDR3 spans 14 residues.

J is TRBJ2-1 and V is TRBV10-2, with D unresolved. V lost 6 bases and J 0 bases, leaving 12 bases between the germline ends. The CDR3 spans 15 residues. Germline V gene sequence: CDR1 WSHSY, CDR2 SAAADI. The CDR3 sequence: CASRPDLSSYNEQFF. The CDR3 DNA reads TGCGCCAGCAGACCTGACTTGAGCTCCTACAATGAGCAGTTCTTC.

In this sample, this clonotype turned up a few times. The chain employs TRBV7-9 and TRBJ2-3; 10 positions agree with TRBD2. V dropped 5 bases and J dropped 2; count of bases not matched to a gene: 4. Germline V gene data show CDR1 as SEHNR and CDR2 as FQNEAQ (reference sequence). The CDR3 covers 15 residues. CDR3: CASSASGGHTDTQYF. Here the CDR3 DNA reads TGTGCCAGCAGCGCTAGCGGGGGACACACAGATACGCAGTATTTT.

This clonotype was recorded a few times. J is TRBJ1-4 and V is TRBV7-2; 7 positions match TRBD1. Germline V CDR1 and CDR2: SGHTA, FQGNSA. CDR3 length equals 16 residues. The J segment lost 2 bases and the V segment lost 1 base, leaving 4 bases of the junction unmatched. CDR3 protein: CASSLGVRGTNEKLFF. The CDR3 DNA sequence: TGTGCCAGCAGCTTAGGGGTCAGGGGGACTAATGAAAAACTGTTTTTT.